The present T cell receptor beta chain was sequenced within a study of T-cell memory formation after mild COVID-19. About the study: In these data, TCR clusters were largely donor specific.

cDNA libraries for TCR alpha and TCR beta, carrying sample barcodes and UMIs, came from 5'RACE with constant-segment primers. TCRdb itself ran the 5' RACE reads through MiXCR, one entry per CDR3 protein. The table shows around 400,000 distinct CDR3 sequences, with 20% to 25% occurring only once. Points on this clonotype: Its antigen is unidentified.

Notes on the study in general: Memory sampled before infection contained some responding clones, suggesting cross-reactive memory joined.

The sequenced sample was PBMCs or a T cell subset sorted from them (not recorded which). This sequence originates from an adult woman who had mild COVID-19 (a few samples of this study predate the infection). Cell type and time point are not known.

The CDR3 loop reads CASSLPEGEISGNTIYF. For the CDR3, the DNA is TGTGCCAGCAGCCTCCCGGAGGGGGAGATCTCTGGAAACACCATATATTTT. The V gene is TRBV9, the J gene TRBJ1-3, with D possibly matching TRBD1 (6 bases). CDR3 length equals 17 residues. The V end lost 4 bases, the J end lost 0 bases, and 17 bases lay between the germline ends. Germline lookup yields CDR1 SGDLS and CDR2 YYNGEE.